The T cell receptor beta chain under discussion was sequenced for a study of blood T cell repertoires in COVID-19. Study summary: COVID-19 samples from acute and convalescent phases originated in the United States, Italy and Spain. In each case, the material was cDNA or gDNA derived from T cells, B-cell-depleted T cells, or PBMCs.

Authors' methods: Counts of nucleated cells, estimated from reference gene primer amplification, were obtained. Data came from immunoSEQ multiplex PCR; TCRdb stores just in-frame clones and leaves some out. V and J calls and clone size are those listed in that table; D and trimming were worked out from the DNA. Of just under 150,000 clones listed, roughly 85% are singletons. The origin of this receptor is a human donor with acute or convalescent COVID-19. The donor label of this sample is uncertain. Sequencing was done on a sample of peripheral blood.

The CDR3 nucleotides are TGTGCCAGCAGTTACCGTCAAATTGGCAGGGCGGGCTACACCTTC. Its translation is CASSYRQIGRAGYTF. This rearrangement joins TRBV6-5 to TRBJ1-2, with a possible D match to TRBD1 (5 bases). The germline V gene encodes CDR1 MNHEY and CDR2 SVGAGI. Trimming shortened V by 2 bases and J by 8 bases, and 18 bases separated the two germline ends. This CDR3 is 15 amino acids long.